This T cell receptor beta chain appears in the sequencing data of a study of OX40 agonist ivuxolimab in advanced cancers. Overall study: A male proportion of over 75% was recorded, with mean age approximately 64 years and range about 20 to 79. Study observations and caveats: Dosing at 0.1 to 3.0 mg/kg was accompanied by clonal expansion of CD4+ and CD8+ blood T cells by week 6.

Sequencing used immunoSEQ multiplex PCR; TCRdb keeps in-frame clones, though not all of them. In the table there are about 64,000 clones, 85% of which are singletons. In the case of this clone: The antigen remains undetermined.

The CDR3 loop spans 15 amino acids. Germline CDR1 reads MDHEN; CDR2 reads SYDVKM. V was shortened by 3 bases and J by 5 bases, with 16 bases between the two germline ends. The chain joins TRBV28 to TRBJ1-1, with D uncertain. Sequenced material: CD4+ or CD8+ T cells sorted from blood, taken in a trial of the OX40 agonist ivuxolimab. The origin of this receptor is an adult with an advanced solid tumor such as melanoma, head and neck, liver or kidney cancer. The CDR3 region is CASSFARGLSTEAFF. As DNA, the CDR3 is TGTGCCAGCAGTTTCGCGCGCGGTCTATCTACTGAAGCTTTCTTT.